The 27 T cell receptor beta chains below were found in one sample sequenced in a study of T-cell reconstitution after alpha-beta-depleted transplantation in children (dated by TCRdb to about 2016). Receptor amplification or capture employed PCR. Sequencer: Illumina HiSeq 2500. TCR libraries were prepared with molecular barcoding, using unique molecular identifiers to normalize TCRbeta repertoire quantification. TCRdb reprocessing: public reads trimmed at Q25 with fastp, clones called with MiXCR, in-frame beta chains kept. Rows are combined by CDR3 protein, so each entry shows the most common genes and DNA. For this sample the table gives a few hundred thousand distinct CDR3 sequences, of which about an eighth were detected only once. The ten largest clones represent about 4.5% of the sample. Sequences were derived from PBMCs, sampled from the stem cell graft. The receptors here all came from a human donor who donated a stem cell graft to a child with Fanconi anemia.

This clonotype was counted ten times or more. This chain connects TRBV7-9 to TRBJ1-1, with a weak D call TRBD1 (5 bases). CDR3 length equals 14 residues. Germline V lookup: CDR1 SEHNR, CDR2 FQNEAQ (reference sequence). Trimming stripped 3 bases from V and 1 base from J, with 9 bases between. The CDR3 DNA reads as TGTGCCAGCAGCTTCCCCGGACAGAACACTGAAGCTTTCTTT. It yields the protein CASSFPGQNTEAFF.

There are many counts of this clonotype. The chain uses TRBV24-1 and TRBJ2-1; 7 nucleotides match TRBD2. Germline CDR1 KGHDR, CDR2 SFDVKD. Trimming cost V 5 bases and J 9 bases; bases outside gene matches: 9. This CDR3 is built from 14 residues. This chain's CDR3 is CATSAAGGSGEQFF. In DNA, the CDR3 is TGTGCCACCAGTGCCGCCGGGGGGAGCGGTGAGCAGTTCTTC.

This clonotype turned up a few times. V and J are TRBV6-2 or TRBV6-3 and TRBJ2-1; 7 nucleotides line up with TRBD1. V gave up 2 bases and J gave up 9 bases; unmatched junction bases: 7. This CDR3 has 14 amino acids. Germline CDR1 and CDR2: MNHEY and SVGEGT. This CDR3 reads CASSYGAGGTEQFF. The DNA for the CDR3 is TGTGCCAGCAGTTACGGGGCAGGGGGAACTGAGCAGTTCTTC.

The chain couples TRBV5-6 to TRBJ2-1; D ambiguous. Trimming stripped 4 bases from V and 3 bases from J, with 20 bases between. This CDR3 comprises 17 residues. The germline V gene has CDR1 SGHDT and CDR2 YYEEEE. This chain's CDR3 is CASSVLVGLTRYNEQFF. The CDR3 DNA sequence: TGTGCCAGCAGCGTTCTAGTAGGGCTAACCCGCTACAATGAGCAGTTCTTC.

V usage is TRBV29-1 and J usage is TRBJ2-7; D is possibly TRBD2 (7 bases). This CDR3 spans 13 amino acids. The germline gives CDR1 SQVTM, CDR2 ANQGSEA. Trimming left V 4 bases short and J 5 bases short, with 15 bases between. In DNA, the CDR3 is TGCAGCGTTGCTCGGGGGGCGCTGGACGAGCAGTACTTC. Translation: CSVARGALDEQYF.

The J gene is TRBJ2-1, the V gene TRBV6-1; D is uncertain. Germline V gene lookup returns CDR1 MNHNS and CDR2 SASEGT. Deletions cut 2 bases from V and 4 bases from J, with 6 bases between. This CDR3 has 13 amino acids. CDR3 protein: CASSENRYNEQFF. DNA of the CDR3: TGTGCCAGCAGTGAAAATAGGTACAATGAGCAGTTCTTC.

This clonotype appeared many times. The chain employs TRBV29-1 and TRBJ1-2; the match to TRBD1 covers 7 bases. The V and J ends lost 5 bases and 7 bases, in that order; junction bases with no gene match: 10. The germline gives CDR1 SQVTM, CDR2 ANQGSEA. The CDR3 length is 13 residues. CDR3 in DNA: TGCAGCGTTCCCCCAGGGACAGATATTGGCTACACCTTC. Residues: CSVPPGTDIGYTF. The full variable domain, with the rest looked up from reference TRBV29-1 and TRBJ1-2, is SAVISQKPSRDICQRGTSLTIQCQVDSQVTMMFWYRQQPGQSLTLIATANQGSEATYESGFVIDKFPISRPNLTFSTLTVSNMSPEDSSIYLCSVPPGTDIGYTFGSGTRLTVV.

In its sample, this clonotype was seen many times. The chain uses TRBV6-2 or TRBV6-3 and TRBJ1-2, with no clear D. CDR3 size: 12 residues. Germline CDR1 and CDR2: MNHEY and SVGEGT. V shed 5 bases and J shed 12 bases, with 16 bases lying between them. CDR3 DNA: TGTGCCAGCAGTCACGACGACCGCCTTAACACCTTC. It specifies CASSHDDRLNTF.

In its sample, this clonotype was seen a few times. CDR3 bases: TGCAGTGCTAGTCCAAGGGCGGACACCATATATTTT. This translates into CSASPRADTIYF. This chain links TRBV20-1 with TRBJ1-3, with unresolved D. Trimming left V 3 bases short and J 8 bases short, with 11 bases between. CDR1 and CDR2 from the germline V gene are DFQATT and SNEGSKA (reference sequence). The CDR3 covers 12 residues.

The sample holds a few counts of this clonotype. The CDR3 here is CASSRGGTSNTQYF. The CDR3 nucleotides read TGTGCCAGCAGCCGTGGCGGAACCTCGAATACGCAGTATTTT. The chain uses TRBV3-1 and TRBJ2-3; D gene unclear. V lost 4 bases, J lost 7 bases, and 15 bases lay in between. Germline values: CDR1 LGHDT, CDR2 YNNKEL (reference sequence). The CDR3 consists of 14 residues.

This clonotype was seen a few times. The gene calls are TRBV6-1 and TRBJ1-5, with 7 bases fitting TRBD1. This CDR3 comprises 16 residues. Trimming removed 5 bases from V and 2 bases from J; junction bases left unmatched: 9. The V gene's germline CDR1 is MNHNS and CDR2 SASEGT. The CDR3 spells CASSPNRGDGNQPQHF. DNA for the CDR3: TGTGCCAGCAGTCCCAACAGGGGTGATGGCAATCAGCCCCAGCATTTT.

This chain uses TRBV5-1 with TRBJ2-7, with TRBD1 matching 7 bases. With V trimmed by 4 bases and J by 0 bases, 7 bases remained unmatched. There are 15 residues in the CDR3. The germline CDR1 and CDR2 sequences are SGHRS and YFSETQ. The CDR3 sequence is CASSVGTAASYEQYF. CDR3 coding DNA: TGCGCCAGCAGCGTCGGGACAGCCGCCTCCTACGAGCAGTACTTC.

This rearrangement joins TRBV12-3 or TRBV12-4 to TRBJ1-3, with D maybe TRBD1 (5 bases). Trimming shortened V by 5 bases and J by 0 bases, and 17 bases separated the two germline ends. The CDR3 is 17 residues long. CDR3 sequence: CASSQDIALGSGNTIYF. The CDR3 DNA reads TGTGCCAGCAGTCAGGACATTGCCCTAGGCTCTGGAAACACCATATATTTT.

This chain uses TRBV7-2 with TRBJ1-4; D is uncertain. Germline values: CDR1 SGHTA, CDR2 FQGNSA. V lost 0 bases and J lost 7, with 6 bases in between. The CDR3 totals 13 residues. The CDR3 is CASSLAWAEKLFF. CDR3 nucleotides: TGTGCCAGCAGCTTAGCGTGGGCTGAAAAACTGTTTTTT. The full variable domain, with the rest looked up from reference TRBV7-2 and TRBJ1-4, is GAGVSQSPSNKVTEKGKDVELRCDPISGHTALYWYRQSLGQGLEFLIYFQGNSAPDKSGLPSDRFSAERTGGSVSTLTIQRTQQEDSAVYLCASSLAWAEKLFFGSGTQLSVL.

This clonotype occurred many times. In DNA form, the CDR3 reads TGTGCCAGCAGCTTGGAGGAACGACGCTATGGCTACACCTTC. Translating gives CASSLEERRYGYTF. The rearrangement uses TRBV5-6 and TRBJ1-2; no clear D gene. This CDR3 is built from 14 residues. Trimming removed 0 bases at V and 4 bases at J, with 10 bases between. Germline V lookup: CDR1 SGHDT, CDR2 YYEEEE.

V and J are TRBV12-3 or TRBV12-4 and TRBJ2-7, with TRBD1 matching 8 bases. Germline trimming cut 4 bases from V and 7 bases from J; bases unmatched to any gene: 3. The CDR3 is 12 amino acids. The CDR3 nucleotides read TGTGCCAGCAGTTCGACAGGGGTGGAGCAGTACTTC. It translates to CASSSTGVEQYF.

The chain couples TRBV20-1 to TRBJ1-3, with D perhaps TRBD1 (5 bases). V was clipped by 4 bases and J by 0 bases, with 16 bases between them. Germline CDR1 is DFQATT and CDR2 is SNEGSKA (reference sequence). The CDR3 covers 16 residues. CDR3: CSATPGDGFSGNTIYF. Written as DNA, the CDR3 is TGCAGTGCTACTCCGGGGGACGGGTTCTCTGGAAACACCATATATTTT.

This clonotype has ten or more counts. J is TRBJ2-3 and V is TRBV7-9; TRBD2 is a possible D gene (5 bases). From germline, CDR1 is SEHNR and CDR2 FQNEAQ (reference sequence). Trimming took 3 bases from V and 4 from J, leaving 8 bases between them. The CDR3 spans 13 residues. CDR3 coding DNA: TGTGCCAGCAGCTTCGCCGGGGCAGATACGCAGTATTTT. Translating gives CASSFAGADTQYF.

This clonotype showed up just a few times. The chain couples TRBV2 to TRBJ1-4; possibly TRBD1 for D (5 bases). The CDR3 is 13 amino acids. The V end lost 7 bases, the J end lost 5 bases, and 11 bases lay between the germline ends. Germline V CDR1 and CDR2: SNHLY, FYNNEI. The DNA for the CDR3 is TGTGCCAGCAACGGGGGACCCAATGAAAAACTGTTTTTT. It is translated as CASNGGPNEKLFF. Full variable domain (rest looked up from reference TRBV2 and TRBJ1-4): EPEVTQTPSHQVTQMGQEVILRCVPISNHLYFYWYRQILGQKVEFLVSFYNNEISEKSEIFDDQFSVERPDGSNFTLKIRSTKLEDSAMYFCASNGGPNEKLFFGSGTQLSVL.

As DNA, the CDR3 is TGCGCCAGAAAGACTAGCGGGATTAGCTTCGAGCAGTACTTC. Encoded protein: CARKTSGISFEQYF. The J gene is TRBJ2-7, the V gene TRBV10-1; TRBD2 agrees at 11 bases. Germline-derived CDR1 and CDR2 are WNHNN and SYGVQD (reference sequence). The J segment lost 6 bases and the V segment lost 9 bases, leaving 10 bases of the junction unmatched. This CDR3 has 14 amino acids.

This clonotype was counted a few times. The V and J genes are TRBV5-6 and TRBJ2-2; unclear D gene. The V end lost 5 bases, the J end lost 4 bases, and 9 bases lay between the germline ends. This CDR3 is built from 13 residues. The germline CDR1 and CDR2 sequences are SGHDT and YYEEEE. The CDR3 reads CASSTGSTGELFF. DNA of the CDR3: TGTGCCAGCAGTACCGGCAGCACCGGGGAGCTGTTTTTT.

This clonotype was found many times. The V call is TRBV5-1, the J call TRBJ2-1; 14 bases align to TRBD2. The V and J ends lost 3 bases and 4 bases, in that order; junction bases with no gene match: 9. The CDR3 is 18 residues long. In germline, CDR1 is SGHRS, CDR2 YFSETQ. The CDR3 DNA reads TGCGCCAGCAGCTACCTTGGACTAGCGGGGGGCTTGTACAATGAGCAGTTCTTC. It translates to CASSYLGLAGGLYNEQFF.

The rearrangement joins TRBV2 to TRBJ2-3, with 10 bases fitting TRBD1. Trimming removed 4 bases from V and 1 base from J; junction bases left unmatched: 14. The germline gives CDR1 SNHLY, CDR2 FYNNEI. The CDR3 has 19 amino acids. The CDR3 loop reads CASSAETGGVGRGTDTQYF. Here the CDR3 DNA reads TGTGCCAGCAGTGCTGAGACAGGGGGCGTTGGTCGGGGCACAGATACGCAGTATTTT.

With respect to this clonotype: Germline and junction disagree at one end, which may indicate a read error. The rearrangement uses TRBV2 and TRBJ2-5; 9 bases agree with TRBD1. CDR1 is SNHLY, CDR2 FYNNEI, per germline. The CDR3 spans 11 residues. Here the CDR3 reads CASSYGGQGIF. In DNA, the CDR3 is TGTGCCAGCAGCTACGGGGGACAGGGAATCTTC.

Comments on this clonotype: The junction and the germline gene differ at one end; a read error may be behind it. The V call is TRBV7-2, the J call TRBJ2-1, with a possible D match to TRBD1 (6 bases). Germline loops: CDR1 SGHTA, CDR2 FQGNSA. The CDR3 is made up of 11 amino acids. The CDR3, as DNA: TGTGCCAGCAGCTTAGTGGGGGCCGCATCCTTC. This gives the protein CASSLVGAASF.

This clonotype has a handful of counts. The junction shows a germline mismatch at one end, possibly a read error. J is TRBJ1-2 and V is TRBV7-9, with D maybe TRBD1 (5 bases). Germline V lookup: CDR1 SEHNR, CDR2 FQNEAQ (reference sequence). The CDR3 contains 13 residues. The CDR3 bases are TGTGCCAGCAGTTTAGGGGTGGCCGATGGCTACACCTTC. Translation: CASSLGVADGYTF.

This clonotype occurred a few times. The V and J genes are TRBV3-1 and TRBJ1-4; no definite D call. The CDR3 contains 13 residues. V lost 0 bases, J lost 8 bases, and 7 bases lay in between. Per the germline V gene, CDR1 is LGHDT and CDR2 is YNNKEL (reference sequence). CDR3 nucleotides: TGTGCCAGCAGCCAAGATTGGGCAGAAAAACTGTTTTTT. Amino acid sequence: CASSQDWAEKLFF.